This T cell receptor beta chain was sequenced in a study of CD8 T cells in ankylosing spondylitis. This clonotype has a count of ten or more. Quantitative barcoded 5'-RACE was used to prepare TCR beta libraries. From the 5' RACE reads, TCRdb called clonotypes with MiXCR, one entry per CDR3 protein. The table records tens of thousands of distinct CDR3 sequences, 5.3% of them present only once. Germline V CDR1 and CDR2: SQVTM, ANQGSEA. This CDR3 is built from 12 residues. Trimming removed 4 bases from V and 6 bases from J; junction bases left unmatched: 5. The TCR sequence derives from a male donor with ankylosing spondylitis or in good health (not recorded which). The chain couples TRBV29-1 to TRBJ2-7; 8 bases map to TRBD1. Input material: blood, either unsorted or a sorted T cell fraction (not recorded which). In nucleotides, the CDR3 is TGCAGCGTTGGGACAGGGTACGGCGAGCAGTACTTC. Translating it yields CSVGTGYGEQYF.